The 4 T cell receptor beta chains given below trace back to one sample, sequenced in a study of blood T cell repertoires in COVID-19. The protocol was immunoSEQ multiplex PCR, while the TCRdb copy is restricted to in-frame clones and leaves out a portion. The sample holds just under 150,000 clones, 75% to 90% seen once. Material: peripheral blood. Every receptor here comes from a human donor in a cohort sampled during active COVID-19.

The rearrangement uses TRBV7-2 and TRBJ1-4; D is unresolved. Germline V gene lookup returns CDR1 SGHTA and CDR2 FQGNSA. The CDR3 is made up of 16 amino acids. With 2 bases removed from V and 8 bases from J, the gap between germline ends came to 18 bases. CDR3 sequence: CASSLSTSSGREKLFF. The CDR3 DNA is TGTGCCAGCAGCTTAAGTACGTCCAGCGGGAGGGAAAAACTGTTTTTT.

The genes are TRBV7-9 and TRBJ2-4; 10 bases fit TRBD1. Germline loops: CDR1 SEHNR, CDR2 FQNEAQ (reference sequence). The CDR3 spans 17 residues. V shed 1 base, J shed 3 bases, and the junction held 6 bases outside the gene matches. The CDR3 reads CASSLVGDRGGKNIQYF. As DNA, the CDR3 is TGTGCCAGCAGCTTAGTGGGGGACAGGGGAGGCAAAAACATTCAGTACTTC.

A remark on this clone: The junction departs from the called germline gene at one end, perhaps through a read error. V and J are TRBV7-7 and TRBJ2-1; 11 bases fit TRBD2. Germline V gene lookup returns CDR1 SSHAT and CDR2 FNYEAQ (reference sequence). The CDR3 loop spans 16 amino acids. The CDR3 region is CASSPTSGVSYNEQFF. Written as DNA, the CDR3 is TGTGCTAGCAGCCCGACTAGCGGGGTCTCCTACAATGAGCAGTTCTTC.

The J gene is TRBJ2-5, the V gene TRBV7-2; the match to TRBD1 covers 7 bases. V shed 0 bases, J shed 1 base, and the junction held 2 bases outside the gene matches. Germline V gene data show CDR1 as SGHTA and CDR2 as FQGNSA. This CDR3 region has 15 residues. CDR3 sequence reads: CASSLATGPQETQYF. The CDR3 nucleotides read TGTGCCAGCAGCTTAGCGACAGGGCCCCAAGAGACCCAGTACTTC.